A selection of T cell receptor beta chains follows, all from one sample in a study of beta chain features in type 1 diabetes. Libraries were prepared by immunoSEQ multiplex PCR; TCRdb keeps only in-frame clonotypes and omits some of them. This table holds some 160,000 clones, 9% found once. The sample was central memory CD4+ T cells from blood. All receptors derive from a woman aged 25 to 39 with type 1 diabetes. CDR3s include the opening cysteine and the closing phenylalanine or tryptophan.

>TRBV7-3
CASSQLEGTQYF
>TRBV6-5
CASSPPGYTEAFF
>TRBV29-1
CSVETGAGGYTF
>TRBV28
CASRRSGSSYNEQFF
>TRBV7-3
CASSLTVSGSTDTQYF
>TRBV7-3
CASTAGGEQFF
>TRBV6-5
CASSQRTGGTDTQYF
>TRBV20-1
CSAIRGETQYF
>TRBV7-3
CASSLTSDMEQYF
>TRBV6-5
CASSYVGAYNEQFF
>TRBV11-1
CASSLVAGGRVAKNIQYF
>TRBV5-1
CASSLLTSGTLTGELFF
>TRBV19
CASSLTGPSNQPQHF
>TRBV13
CASSSISSYEQYF
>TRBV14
CASSQSGDTQYF
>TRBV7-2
CASISVNEQFF
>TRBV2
CASSGNQAGANVLTF
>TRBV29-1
CSAGGQGTNGYTF
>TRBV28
CASTGGRGAEQFF